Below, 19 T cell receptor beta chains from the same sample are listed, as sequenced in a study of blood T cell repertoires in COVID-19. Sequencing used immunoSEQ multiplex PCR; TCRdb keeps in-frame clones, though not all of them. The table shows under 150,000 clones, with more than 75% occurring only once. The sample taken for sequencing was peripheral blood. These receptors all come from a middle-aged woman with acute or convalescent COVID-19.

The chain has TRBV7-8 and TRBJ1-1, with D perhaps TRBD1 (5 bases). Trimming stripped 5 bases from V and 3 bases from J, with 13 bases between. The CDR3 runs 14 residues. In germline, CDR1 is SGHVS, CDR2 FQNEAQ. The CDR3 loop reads CASSTLRGDTEAFF. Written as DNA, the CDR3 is TGTGCCAGCAGCACTCTACGGGGGGACACTGAAGCTTTCTTT.

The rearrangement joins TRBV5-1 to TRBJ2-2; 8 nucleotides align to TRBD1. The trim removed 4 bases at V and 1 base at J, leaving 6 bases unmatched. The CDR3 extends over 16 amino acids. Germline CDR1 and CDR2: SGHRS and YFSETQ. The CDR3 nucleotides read TGCGCCAGCAGCCCATCGACAGGGGTGAACACCGGGGAGCTGTTTTTT. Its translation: CASSPSTGVNTGELFF.

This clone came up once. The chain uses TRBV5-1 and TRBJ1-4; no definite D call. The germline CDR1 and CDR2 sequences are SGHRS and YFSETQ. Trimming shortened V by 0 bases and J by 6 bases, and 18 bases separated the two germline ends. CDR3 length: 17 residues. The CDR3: CASSLGVRGGWDEKLFF. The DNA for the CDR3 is TGCGCCAGCAGCTTGGGGGTCCGAGGCGGATGGGATGAAAAACTGTTTTTT. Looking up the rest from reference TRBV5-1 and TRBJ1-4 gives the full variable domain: KAGVTQTPRYLIKTRGQQVTLSCSPISGHRSVSWYQQTPGQGLQFLFEYFSETQRNKGNFPGRFSGRQFSNSRSEMNVSTLELGDSALYLCASSLGVRGGWDEKLFFGSGTQLSVL.

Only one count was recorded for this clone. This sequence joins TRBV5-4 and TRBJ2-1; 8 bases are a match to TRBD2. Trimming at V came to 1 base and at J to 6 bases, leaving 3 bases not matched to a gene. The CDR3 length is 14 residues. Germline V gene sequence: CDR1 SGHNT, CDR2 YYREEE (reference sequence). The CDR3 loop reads CASSLYGGANEQFF. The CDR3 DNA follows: TGTGCCAGCAGCTTGTACGGGGGGGCCAATGAGCAGTTCTTC.

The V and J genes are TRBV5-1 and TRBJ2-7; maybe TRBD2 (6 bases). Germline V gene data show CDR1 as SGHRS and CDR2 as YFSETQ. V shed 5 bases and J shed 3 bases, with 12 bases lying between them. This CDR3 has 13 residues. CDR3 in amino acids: CASRNGTDYEQYF. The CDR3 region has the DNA TGCGCCAGCAGGAACGGGACTGACTACGAGCAGTACTTC.

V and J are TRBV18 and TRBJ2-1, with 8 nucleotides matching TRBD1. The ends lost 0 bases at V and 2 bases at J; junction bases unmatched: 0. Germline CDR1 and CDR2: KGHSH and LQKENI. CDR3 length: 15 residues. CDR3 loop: CASSPPQGAYNEQFF. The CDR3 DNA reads TGTGCCAGCTCACCACCACAGGGGGCCTACAATGAGCAGTTCTTC.

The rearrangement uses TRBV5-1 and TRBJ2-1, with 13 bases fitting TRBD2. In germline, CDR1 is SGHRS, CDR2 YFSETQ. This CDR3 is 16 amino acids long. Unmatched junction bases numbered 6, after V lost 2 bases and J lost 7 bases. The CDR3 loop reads CASSFGTSGVGNEQFF. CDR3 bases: TGCGCCAGCAGCTTCGGGACTAGCGGGGTTGGTAATGAGCAGTTCTTC.

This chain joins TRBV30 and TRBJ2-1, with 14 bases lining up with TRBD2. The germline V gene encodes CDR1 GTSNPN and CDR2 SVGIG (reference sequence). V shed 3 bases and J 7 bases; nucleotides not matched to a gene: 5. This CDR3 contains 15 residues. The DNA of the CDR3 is TGTGCCTGGAGACGACTAGCGGGGGGGTTAAATGAGCAGTTCTTC. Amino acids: CAWRRLAGGLNEQFF.

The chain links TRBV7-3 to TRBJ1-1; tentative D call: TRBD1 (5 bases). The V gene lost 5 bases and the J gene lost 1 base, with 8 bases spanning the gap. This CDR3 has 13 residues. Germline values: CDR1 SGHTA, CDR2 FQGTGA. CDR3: CASSQQENTEAFF. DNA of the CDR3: TGTGCCAGCAGCCAACAGGAGAACACTGAAGCTTTCTTT.

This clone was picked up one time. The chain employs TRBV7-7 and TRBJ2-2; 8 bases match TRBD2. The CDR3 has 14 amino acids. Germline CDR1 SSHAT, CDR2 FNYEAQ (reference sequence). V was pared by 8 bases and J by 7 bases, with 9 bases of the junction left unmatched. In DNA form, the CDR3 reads TGTGCCAGCCAGGTCGAGCGGGGGTTCGGGGAGCTGTTTTTT. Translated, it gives CASQVERGFGELFF.

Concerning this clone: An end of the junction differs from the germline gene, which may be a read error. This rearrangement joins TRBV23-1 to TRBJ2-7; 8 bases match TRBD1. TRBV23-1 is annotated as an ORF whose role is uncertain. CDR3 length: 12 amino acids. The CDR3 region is CASSQLDRADDF. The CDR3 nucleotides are TGCGCCAGCAGTCAATTGGACAGGGCGGATGACTTC.

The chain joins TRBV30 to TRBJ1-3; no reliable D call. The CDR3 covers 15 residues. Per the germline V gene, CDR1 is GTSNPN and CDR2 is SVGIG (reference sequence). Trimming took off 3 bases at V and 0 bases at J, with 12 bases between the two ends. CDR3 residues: CAWSEGLHSGNTIYF. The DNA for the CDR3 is TGTGCCTGGAGCGAGGGCCTTCACTCTGGAAACACCATATATTTT.

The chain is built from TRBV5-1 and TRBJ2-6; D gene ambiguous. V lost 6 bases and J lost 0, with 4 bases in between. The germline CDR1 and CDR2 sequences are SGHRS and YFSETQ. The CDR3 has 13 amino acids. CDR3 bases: TGCGCCAGCACCAACTCTGGGGCCAACGTCCTGACTTTC. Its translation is CASTNSGANVLTF.

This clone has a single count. The DNA of the CDR3 is TGCGCCAGCAGCCAAGATATAGGCAATCAGCCCCAGCATTTT. Translating gives CASSQDIGNQPQHF. The chain joins TRBV4-1 to TRBJ1-5; D remains unclear. V was trimmed by 0 bases and J by 2 bases, leaving 5 bases between them. The CDR3 is made up of 14 amino acids. Germline V gene data show CDR1 as MGHRA and CDR2 as YSYEKL.

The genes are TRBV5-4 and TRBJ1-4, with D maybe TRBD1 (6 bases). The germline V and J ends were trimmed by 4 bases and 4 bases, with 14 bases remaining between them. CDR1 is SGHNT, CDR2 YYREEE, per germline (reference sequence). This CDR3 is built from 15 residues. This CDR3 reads CASSTKGGGNEKLFF. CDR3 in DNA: TGTGCCAGCAGCACAAAGGGAGGGGGTAATGAAAAACTGTTTTTT.

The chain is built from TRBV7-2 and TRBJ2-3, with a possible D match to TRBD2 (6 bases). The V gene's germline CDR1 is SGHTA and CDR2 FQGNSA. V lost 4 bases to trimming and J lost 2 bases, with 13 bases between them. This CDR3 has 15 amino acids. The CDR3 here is CASSYRDSHTDTQYF. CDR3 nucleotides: TGTGCCAGCAGCTACCGGGACTCTCACACAGATACGCAGTATTTT.

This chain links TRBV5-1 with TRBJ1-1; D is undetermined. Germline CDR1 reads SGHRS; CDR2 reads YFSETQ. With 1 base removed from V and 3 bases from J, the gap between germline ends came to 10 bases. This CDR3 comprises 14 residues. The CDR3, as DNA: TGCGCCAGCAGCTTGCAGGTGGGTGACACTGAAGCTTTCTTT. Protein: CASSLQVGDTEAFF.

The CDR3 nucleotides are TGTGCCAGCAGTGAAAGACGCGGTGAGCAGTTCTTC. Translated, it gives CASSERRGEQFF. The chain carries TRBV6-1 and TRBJ2-1, with D uncertain. The CDR3 covers 12 residues. Germline values: CDR1 MNHNS, CDR2 SASEGT. Trimming removed 2 bases at V and 9 bases at J, with 8 bases between.

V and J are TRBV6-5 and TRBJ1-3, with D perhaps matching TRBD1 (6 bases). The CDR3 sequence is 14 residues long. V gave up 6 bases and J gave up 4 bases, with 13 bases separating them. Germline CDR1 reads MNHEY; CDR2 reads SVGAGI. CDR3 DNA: TGTGCCAGCAGCTACCGGGGGGCCGGAAACACCATATATTTT. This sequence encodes CASSYRGAGNTIYF.